The 9 T cell receptor beta chains below come from one sample, sequenced in a study of control samples from healthy donors and cancer patients. TCRdb keeps only in-frame clones here, not all; method: immunoSEQ multiplex PCR. The sample has roughly 370,000 clones, about nine tenths seen once. Sequences were obtained from PBMCs. The receptor source for this set is a man in his forties with head and neck cancer.

This clone was seen a handful of times. This chain links TRBV19 with TRBJ1-2, with 9 bases that match TRBD1. Germline V lookup: CDR1 LNHDA, CDR2 SQIVND (reference sequence). CDR3 length: 12 residues. V gave up 6 bases and J gave up 10 bases; unmatched junction bases: 6. CDR3 coding DNA: TGTGCCAGTAGCCACAGGGGGCGCGACTACACCTTC. Encoded protein: CASSHRGRDYTF. Full variable domain (rest looked up from reference TRBV19 and TRBJ1-2): DGGITQSPKYLFRKEGQNVTLSCEQNLNHDAMYWYRQDPGQGLRLIYYSQIVNDFQKGDIAEGYSVSREKKESFPLTVTSAQKNPTAFYLCASSHRGRDYTFGSGTRLTVV.

The chain uses TRBV2 and TRBJ2-5, with 9 positions matching TRBD1. The CDR3 totals 15 residues. V dropped 4 bases and J dropped 4; count of bases not matched to a gene: 7. In germline, CDR1 is SNHLY, CDR2 FYNNEI. This chain's CDR3 is CASSGGQGFLETQYF. The CDR3 nucleotides read TGTGCCAGCAGTGGCGGACAGGGGTTTTTAGAGACCCAGTACTTC.

This chain uses TRBV4-2 with TRBJ1-4, with D hard to call. The V end lost 3 bases, the J end lost 6 bases, and 11 bases lay between the germline ends. The germline V gene encodes CDR1 LGHNA and CDR2 YNFKEQ. The CDR3 covers 14 residues. CDR3 coding DNA: TGTGCCAGCAGCCAGACTAAGAAGGATGAAAAACTGTTTTTT. Its translation: CASSQTKKDEKLFF.

This sequence joins TRBV5-4 and TRBJ1-4, with D possibly being TRBD1 (6 bases). The CDR3 consists of 14 residues. Trimming took 1 base from V and 8 from J, leaving 12 bases between them. Germline values: CDR1 SGHNT, CDR2 YYREEE (reference sequence). CDR3 sequence: CASSLKQGGEKLFF. The CDR3 DNA is TGTGCCAGCAGCTTGAAACAGGGAGGGGAAAAACTGTTTTTT.

The chain couples TRBV5-4 to TRBJ2-1; D is uncertain. CDR3 size: 13 residues. The germline V and J ends were trimmed by 2 bases and 3 bases, with 6 bases remaining between them. CDR1 is SGHNT, CDR2 YYREEE, per germline (reference sequence). CDR3 nucleotide sequence: TGTGCCAGCAGCTTTTTGCGCTACAATGAGCAGTTCTTC. Protein product: CASSFLRYNEQFF.

The chain recombines TRBV21-1 with TRBJ2-7; the D call TRBD2 from the table was never checked on the DNA. TRBV21-1 is a pseudogene. This CDR3 is 15 amino acids long. CDR3 coding DNA: TGTGCCAGCAGCTTCGTAGCGGGACTGCGCTACGAGCAGTACTTC. Translated: CASSFVAGLRYEQYF.

This clone was picked up one time. The rearrangement links TRBV19 to TRBJ1-3; no clear D. The CDR3 loop spans 14 amino acids. Germline values: CDR1 LNHDA, CDR2 SQIVND (reference sequence). The CDR3 here is CAAGSPYAGNTIYF. The CDR3 DNA follows: TGTGCGGCAGGTTCCCCTTATGCTGGAAACACCATATATTTT. The whole variable domain, filled in from reference TRBV19 and TRBJ1-3, reads DGGITQSPKYLFRKEGQNVTLSCEQNLNHDAMYWYRQDPGQGLRLIYYSQIVNDFQKGDIAEGYSVSREKKESFPLTVTSAQKNPTAFYLCAAGSPYAGNTIYFGEGSWLTVV.

The V and J genes are TRBV3-1 (or the pseudogene TRBV3-2) and TRBJ1-5, with D possibly matching TRBD1 (5 bases). This CDR3 has 16 amino acids. CDR1 is LGHDT, CDR2 YNNKEL, per germline (reference sequence). V shed 0 bases and J shed 3 bases, with 12 bases lying between them. The CDR3 nucleotides read TGTGCCAGCAGCCAAGAAGGCCTGGGACCCAATCAGCCCCAGCATTTT. Translated, it gives CASSQEGLGPNQPQHF.

The rearrangement links TRBV19 to TRBJ1-1; TRBD1 agrees at 9 bases. The CDR3 is 13 amino acids. V dropped 6 bases and J dropped 8; count of bases not matched to a gene: 7. Germline CDR1 and CDR2: LNHDA and SQIVND (reference sequence). CDR3 residues: CASSHQTGGEAFF. The CDR3 DNA reads as TGTGCCAGTAGCCACCAGACAGGGGGAGAAGCTTTCTTT.